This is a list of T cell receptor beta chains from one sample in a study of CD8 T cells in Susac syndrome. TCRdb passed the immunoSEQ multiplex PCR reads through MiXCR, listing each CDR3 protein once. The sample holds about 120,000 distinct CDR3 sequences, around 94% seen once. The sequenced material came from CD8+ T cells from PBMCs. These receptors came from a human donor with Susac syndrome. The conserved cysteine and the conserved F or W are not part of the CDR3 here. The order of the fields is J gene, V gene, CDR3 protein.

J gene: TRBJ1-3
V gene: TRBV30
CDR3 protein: AWSQGNTIY

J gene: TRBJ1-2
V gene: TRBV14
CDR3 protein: ASSQVLRGPDGYT

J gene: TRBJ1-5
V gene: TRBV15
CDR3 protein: ATSTGRENQPQH

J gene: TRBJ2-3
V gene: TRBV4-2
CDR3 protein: ASSHPRTSGSTDTQY

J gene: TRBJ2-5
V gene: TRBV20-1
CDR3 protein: SARLAGGRETQY

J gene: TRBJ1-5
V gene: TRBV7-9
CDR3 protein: ASSPGSKDTDQPQH

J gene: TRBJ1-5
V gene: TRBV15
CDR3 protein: ATSRVSGINQPQH

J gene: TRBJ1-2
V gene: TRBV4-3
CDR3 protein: ASSRNLDGGRDGYT

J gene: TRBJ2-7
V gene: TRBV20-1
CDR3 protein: SASDGGLGTYEQY

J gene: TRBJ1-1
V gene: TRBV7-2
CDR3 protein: NEEMNTEAF

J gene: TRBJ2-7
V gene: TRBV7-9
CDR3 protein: ASSLWPGDTSYEQY

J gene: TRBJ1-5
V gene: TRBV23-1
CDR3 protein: ASSHRAGLLSNQPQH

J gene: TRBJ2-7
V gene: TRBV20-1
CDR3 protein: SAREPDNAYEQY

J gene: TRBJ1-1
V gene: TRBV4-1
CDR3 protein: ASSQGRGDLWNTEAF

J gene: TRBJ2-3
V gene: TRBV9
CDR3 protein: ASRRGGGTDTQY

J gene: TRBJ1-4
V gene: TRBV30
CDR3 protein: ASAQDLNEKLF

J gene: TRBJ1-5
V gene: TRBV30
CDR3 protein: AWSQAGQPQH

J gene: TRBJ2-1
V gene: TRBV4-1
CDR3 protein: ASSRPNSGRVFEDEQF

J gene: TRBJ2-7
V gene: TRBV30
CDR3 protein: AWSVGAGTYEQY

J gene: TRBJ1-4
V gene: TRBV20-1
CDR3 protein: SARGQKGQGNEKLF

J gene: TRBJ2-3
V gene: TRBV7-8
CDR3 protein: ASSLGSGGGAADTQY

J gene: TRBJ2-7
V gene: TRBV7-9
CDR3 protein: ASRQGFPYEQY